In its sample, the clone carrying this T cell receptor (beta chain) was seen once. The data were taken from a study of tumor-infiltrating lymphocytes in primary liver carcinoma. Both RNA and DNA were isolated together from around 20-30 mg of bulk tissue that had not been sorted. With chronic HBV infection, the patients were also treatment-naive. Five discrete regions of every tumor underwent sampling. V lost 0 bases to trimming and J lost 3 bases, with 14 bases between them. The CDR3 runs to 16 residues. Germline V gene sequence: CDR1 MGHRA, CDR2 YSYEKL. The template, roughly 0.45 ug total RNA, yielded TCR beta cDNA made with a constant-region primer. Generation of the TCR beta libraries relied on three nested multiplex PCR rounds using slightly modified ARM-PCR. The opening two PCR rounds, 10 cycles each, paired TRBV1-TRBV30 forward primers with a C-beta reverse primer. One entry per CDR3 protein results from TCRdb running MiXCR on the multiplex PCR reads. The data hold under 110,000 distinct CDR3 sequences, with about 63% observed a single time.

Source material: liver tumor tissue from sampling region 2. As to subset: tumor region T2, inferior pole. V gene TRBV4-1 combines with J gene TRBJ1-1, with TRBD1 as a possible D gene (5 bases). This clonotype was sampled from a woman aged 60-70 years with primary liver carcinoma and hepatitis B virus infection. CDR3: CASSQDPGSGYTEAFF. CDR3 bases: TGCGCCAGCAGCCAAGACCCAGGGAGTGGCTACACTGAAGCTTTCTTT.